The text below deals with one T cell receptor (beta chain). The V gene's germline CDR1 is SNHLY and CDR2 FYNNEI. Trimming cost V 6 bases and J 5 bases, with 23 bases left between them. This CDR3 is 16 amino acids long. This sample was taken from a study of PD-1 blockade in mismatch repair-deficient tumors. The table came from immunoSEQ multiplex PCR; TCRdb's copy has only in-frame clones and leaves some out. The profile shows some 21,000 clones, roughly 80% of them singletons. Every patient had mismatch repair deficiency by PCR or immunohistochemistry. This rearrangement joins TRBV2 to TRBJ2-7; D remains ambiguous. The clonotype was recovered from an adult with mismatch repair-deficient cancer. Sequencing used PBMCs, obtained 52 weeks after starting pembrolizumab. CDR3 protein: CASRGSTSDLRDEQYF. CDR3 sequence (DNA): TGTGCCAGCAGAGGCTCGACTTCGGATCTTCGGGACGAGCAGTACTTC.